This TCR beta chain was captured in a study of OX40 agonist ivuxolimab in advanced cancers. Study-level information: The patients received agonistic anti-OX40 (CD134) antibody ivuxolimab. In three patients, partial responses were observed, one with hepatocellular carcinoma and two with cutaneous melanoma. Notes on the study in general: In the 0.1-3.0 mg/kg groups, partial responders showed among the lowest expansion. Both blood CD4+ and CD8+ T cells showed clonal growth by week 6 at 0.1 to 3.0 mg/kg.

Germline CDR1 SGHAT, CDR2 FQNNGV. This CDR3 spans 11 amino acids. V lost 4 bases, J lost 8 bases, and 6 bases lay in between. Measured with immunoSEQ multiplex PCR; TCRdb has only the in-frame clones, and not every one. The sample consists of tens of thousands of clones, around four fifths of them appearing once. Concerning this clone: The antigen remains undetermined.

The chain carries TRBV11-2 and TRBJ2-1, with D tentatively TRBD1 or TRBD2 (5 bases each). The specimen was CD4+ or CD8+ T cells sorted from blood, collected in a trial of the OX40 agonist ivuxolimab. This TCR was sampled from an adult with an advanced solid tumor such as melanoma, head and neck, liver or kidney cancer. The DNA of the CDR3 is TGTGCCAGCAGCTGGGGACATGAGCAGTTCTTC. Amino acid sequence: CASSWGHEQFF.